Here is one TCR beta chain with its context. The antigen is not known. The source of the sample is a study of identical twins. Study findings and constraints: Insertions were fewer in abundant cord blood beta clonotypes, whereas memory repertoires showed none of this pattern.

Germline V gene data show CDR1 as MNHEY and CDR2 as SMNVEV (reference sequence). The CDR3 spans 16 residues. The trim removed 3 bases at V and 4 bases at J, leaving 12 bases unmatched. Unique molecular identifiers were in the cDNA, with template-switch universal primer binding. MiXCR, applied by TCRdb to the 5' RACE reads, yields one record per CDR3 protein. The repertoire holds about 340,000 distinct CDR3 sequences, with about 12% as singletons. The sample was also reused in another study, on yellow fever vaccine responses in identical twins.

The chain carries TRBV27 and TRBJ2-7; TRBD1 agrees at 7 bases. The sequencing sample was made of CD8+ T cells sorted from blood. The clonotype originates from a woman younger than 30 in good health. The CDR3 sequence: CASSFSQGVKTYEQYF. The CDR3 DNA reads TGTGCCAGCAGTTTTTCCCAGGGGGTAAAAACTTACGAGCAGTACTTC.